A single sample is the source of the 21 T cell receptor beta chains below, sequenced in a study of blood T cell repertoires in COVID-19. TCRdb's table, derived via immunoSEQ multiplex PCR, lists solely in-frame clones and lacks some. The sample has more than 95,000 clones, more than 60% seen once. Material for sequencing was peripheral blood. These receptors originate from a woman between 70 and 85 years old with acute or convalescent COVID-19.

The V call is TRBV3-1 (or the pseudogene TRBV3-2), the J call TRBJ1-3; D gene uncertain. CDR1 LGHDT and CDR2 YNNKEL come from the germline V gene (reference sequence). The CDR3 is 14 amino acids. V lost 1 base and J 3 bases, leaving 7 bases between the germline ends. CDR3 in DNA: TGTGCCAGCAGCCAAGGCCGACTTGGAAACACCATATATTTT. This encodes CASSQGRLGNTIYF.

The chain recombines TRBV5-1 with TRBJ2-1, with 7 bases that match TRBD2. V gave up 0 bases and J gave up 4 bases; unmatched junction bases: 1. Germline lookup yields CDR1 SGHRS and CDR2 YFSETQ. The CDR3 totals 14 residues. Written as DNA, the CDR3 is TGCGCCAGCAGCTTGGGACTAGCATACAATGAGCAGTTCTTC. Encoded protein: CASSLGLAYNEQFF.

This clone was counted once. V is TRBV29-1 and J is TRBJ1-2; perhaps TRBD1 as D (6 bases). This CDR3 comprises 12 residues. Germline CDR1 is SQVTM and CDR2 is ANQGSEA. V was cut by 7 bases and J by 2 bases, with 11 bases left in between. The CDR3 protein is CSALTGNYGYTF. The CDR3 region has the DNA TGCAGCGCTCTTACAGGGAACTATGGCTACACCTTC.

The genes are TRBV12-3 or TRBV12-4 and TRBJ1-1; weak D call: TRBD1 (5 bases). Deletions cut 6 bases from V and 6 bases from J, with 14 bases between. The CDR3 has 13 amino acids. In DNA, the CDR3 is TGTGCCAGCAGCCACCAGGGTTTCGCTGAAGCTTTCTTT. This codes for CASSHQGFAEAFF.

The chain joins TRBV10-1 to TRBJ2-5, with TRBD2 as a possible D gene (6 bases). The CDR3 covers 14 residues. With 7 bases removed from V and 8 bases from J, the gap between germline ends came to 20 bases. CDR1 is WNHNN and CDR2 is SYGVQD in the germline V gene (reference sequence). The CDR3 protein is CASTHGGRDQTQYF. The DNA for the CDR3 is TGCGCCAGCACTCATGGTGGGCGGGACCAAACCCAGTACTTC.

V is TRBV28 and J is TRBJ2-1, with TRBD2 matching 8 bases. This CDR3 is built from 15 residues. The germline V gene encodes CDR1 MDHEN and CDR2 SYDVKM. The V gene end was trimmed by 7 bases and the J gene end by 4 bases; junction bases not matched to a gene: 9. In nucleotides, the CDR3 is TGTGCCAGCACCGTTTTGCGGGAGGCGTACAATGAGCAGTTCTTC. This encodes CASTVLREAYNEQFF. The variable domain in full, completed from reference TRBV28 and TRBJ2-1, reads DVKVTQSSRYLVKRTGEKVFLECVQDMDHENMFWYRQDPGLGLRLIYFSYDVKMKEKGDIPEGYSVSREKKERFSLILESASTNQTSMYLCASTVLREAYNEQFFGPGTRLTVL.

This clone has only a few counts. The chain employs TRBV24-1 and TRBJ2-1; no clear D. The V gene lost 5 bases and the J gene lost 8 bases, with 6 bases spanning the gap. This CDR3 has 11 residues. Germline CDR1 and CDR2: KGHDR and SFDVKD. This CDR3 reads CATSVFDEQFF. The CDR3 DNA reads as TGTGCCACCAGTGTTTTCGATGAGCAGTTCTTC.

CDR3 sequence reads: CAISDPPTGTDTQYF. CDR3 DNA: TGTGCCATCAGTGACCCGCCGACAGGGACAGATACGCAGTATTTT. The gene calls are TRBV10-3 and TRBJ2-3, with 7 bases fitting TRBD1. The V and J ends lost 3 bases and 3 bases, in that order; junction bases with no gene match: 6. Germline lookup yields CDR1 ENHRY and CDR2 SYGVKD. The CDR3 contains 15 residues.

The rearrangement joins TRBV28 to TRBJ1-4; TRBD1 matches at 10 bases. Trimming cost V 5 bases and J 8 bases; bases outside gene matches: 5. The CDR3 runs to 14 residues. Germline CDR1 and CDR2: MDHEN and SYDVKM. The CDR3 nucleotides read TGTGCCAGCAGTCGACAGGGGGCGCACGAAAAACTGTTTTTT. Translated: CASSRQGAHEKLFF.

The rearrangement links TRBV6-5 to TRBJ1-5, with 8 nucleotides matching TRBD1. V gave up 11 bases and J gave up 7 bases; unmatched junction bases: 16. Germline-derived CDR1 and CDR2 are MNHEY and SVGAGI. The CDR3 loop spans 15 amino acids. The CDR3 DNA follows: TGTGCCGCCTCCTCCTCAGGGGGCAGGGGGCAGCCCCAGCATTTT. Its translation: CAASSSGGRGQPQHF.

V usage is TRBV5-4 and J usage is TRBJ1-5; D unclear. V shed 0 bases and J shed 5 bases, with 9 bases lying between them. The CDR3 consists of 14 residues. CDR1 SGHNT and CDR2 YYREEE come from the germline V gene (reference sequence). As DNA, the CDR3 is TGTGCCAGCAGCTTGGGCGGAACCCATCAGCCCCAGCATTTT. Amino acid sequence: CASSLGGTHQPQHF.

V is TRBV5-5 and J is TRBJ2-7; TRBD2 matches at 8 bases. This CDR3 spans 14 amino acids. Per germline, CDR1 SGHKS and CDR2 YYEKEE (reference sequence). With V trimmed by 5 bases and J by 4 bases, 8 bases remained unmatched. The CDR3 DNA reads as TGTGCCAGCAGTACGAGCGGGAGTACTTACGAGCAGTACTTC. Translated, it gives CASSTSGSTYEQYF.

The chain is built from TRBV7-2 and TRBJ1-4; unclear D gene. The V gene lost 2 bases and the J gene lost 6 bases, with 13 bases spanning the gap. Looked up from germline, CDR1 is SGHTA and CDR2 is FQGNSA. This CDR3 has 15 residues. The CDR3 sequence is CASSLNPAGYEKLFF. In DNA form, the CDR3 reads TGTGCCAGCAGCTTAAACCCGGCGGGGTATGAAAAACTGTTTTTT. Supplemented by reference TRBV7-2 and TRBJ1-4, the full variable domain reads GAGVSQSPSNKVTEKGKDVELRCDPISGHTALYWYRQSLGQGLEFLIYFQGNSAPDKSGLPSDRFSAERTGGSVSTLTIQRTQQEDSAVYLCASSLNPAGYEKLFFGSGTQLSVL.

The J gene is TRBJ1-1, the V gene TRBV12-3 or TRBV12-4; D is unclear. This CDR3 has 13 amino acids. The V and J ends lost 6 bases and 1 base respectively, with 9 bases between them. Here the CDR3 DNA reads TGTGCCAGCAGCTACTTAACGAACACTGAAGCTTTCTTT. It codes for CASSYLTNTEAFF.

This clone was seen at least ten times. The CDR3 DNA is TGTGCCAGCAGCCATGGGGGCAGGGGAGCCCAGCCCCAGCATTTT. Translated, it gives CASSHGGRGAQPQHF. The chain links TRBV3-1 (or the pseudogene TRBV3-2) to TRBJ1-5; TRBD1 might be the D (6 bases). V was pared by 3 bases and J by 7 bases, with 16 bases between. Germline loops: CDR1 LGHDT, CDR2 YNNKEL (reference sequence). The CDR3 loop spans 15 amino acids.

The V gene is TRBV24-1, the J gene TRBJ2-2; D remains unclear. The CDR3 is 13 amino acids. Trimming left V 4 bases short and J 2 bases short, with 4 bases between. Germline V lookup: CDR1 KGHDR, CDR2 SFDVKD. The CDR3 region is CATSDPNTGELFF. The DNA of the CDR3 is TGTGCCACCAGTGACCCAAACACCGGGGAGCTGTTTTTT.

V is TRBV9 and J is TRBJ1-2; 7 bases map to TRBD1. The CDR3 contains 13 residues. From germline, CDR1 is SGDLS and CDR2 YYNGEE. With V trimmed by 6 bases and J by 0 bases, 2 bases remained unmatched. CDR3 DNA: TGTGCCAGCACAGGGGGAGCTAACTATGGCTACACCTTC. Amino acids: CASTGGANYGYTF.

V usage is TRBV7-9 and J usage is TRBJ1-1, with a tentative D call TRBD1 (5 bases). The germline V gene has CDR1 SEHNR and CDR2 FQNEAQ (reference sequence). The CDR3 totals 13 residues. Trimming removed 3 bases from V and 4 bases from J, with 9 bases in between. As DNA, the CDR3 is TGTGCCAGCAGCTTTCAGGGAGGCACTGAAGCTTTCTTT. Translated, it gives CASSFQGGTEAFF.

J is TRBJ1-5 and V is TRBV6-6; the match to TRBD1 covers 9 bases. The CDR3 length is 14 residues. Germline V gene data show CDR1 as MNHNY and CDR2 as SVGAGI (reference sequence). V lost 4 bases and J lost 6; bases outside the gene matches: 4. CDR3 nucleotide sequence: TGTGCCAGCAGTTTAGAGGACAGGGGTCAGCCCCAGCATTTT. Translating gives CASSLEDRGQPQHF.

This clone was counted at least ten times. The chain recombines TRBV19 with TRBJ2-7, with D tentatively TRBD1 (6 bases). This CDR3 spans 12 amino acids. Germline V gene sequence: CDR1 LNHDA, CDR2 SQIVND (reference sequence). The ends were cut back, 8 bases at V and 4 bases at J, with 12 bases in the middle. The DNA of the CDR3 is TGTGCCAGTTCAGGACAGTCTTACGAGCAGTACTTC. This codes for CASSGQSYEQYF.

V and J are TRBV6-5 and TRBJ2-5; TRBD2 agrees at 8 bases. Per the germline V gene, CDR1 is MNHEY and CDR2 is SVGAGI. V lost 0 bases and J lost 5; bases outside the gene matches: 5. The CDR3 totals 15 residues. In DNA, the CDR3 is TGTGCCAGCAGTTACTCTGGATCGGGAGGGGAGACCCAGTACTTC. The encoded protein is CASSYSGSGGETQYF.